This entry lists 14 T cell receptor beta chains sequenced from one sample in a study of vaccination and CD4 T cells after COVID-19. Scientists ran DNA taken from cultured CD4+ T cells through the Oncomine TCR Beta short-read assay for sequencing. Via MiXCR, TCRdb re-called the PCR reads, giving one row per CDR3 protein. The sample records more than 9,000 distinct CDR3 sequences, 60% to 70% being singletons. Their antigens remain unidentified. Documented treatment: approximately 9-day PBMC culture with coronavirus spike peptide pools or control peptides (ViraFEST assay). Specimen: CD4+ T cells from blood, cultured in vitro. The receptors stem from a human donor who had recovered from COVID-19.

In its sample, this clonotype was seen a few times. The chain recombines TRBV28 with TRBJ2-7; 10 bases map to TRBD1. The CDR3 is made up of 14 amino acids. With V trimmed by 7 bases and J by 4 bases, 7 bases remained unmatched. Germline CDR1 reads MDHEN; CDR2 reads SYDVKM. In DNA form, the CDR3 reads TGTGCCAGCAACAGACAGGGGGCTAGTTACGAGCAGTACTTC. Translated, it gives CASNRQGASYEQYF.

This clonotype was detected a few times. The J gene is TRBJ2-2, the V gene TRBV20-1; no clear D. In germline, CDR1 is DFQATT, CDR2 SNEGSKA (reference sequence). The CDR3 totals 13 residues. Between the trimmed V and J ends, which lost 2 bases and 1 base, there was a span of 5 bases. CDR3 nucleotides: TGCAGTGCTAGATTACAGAACACCGGGGAGCTGTTTTTT. As protein: CSARLQNTGELFF.

V and J are TRBV12-5 and TRBJ1-1; D not certain. The germline V gene encodes CDR1 LGHNT and CDR2 FRNRAP. Trimming stripped 2 bases from V and 1 base from J, with 5 bases between. The CDR3 totals 13 residues. CDR3 sequence (DNA): TGTGCTAGTGGTTTGTTGAAGAACACTGAAGCTTTCTTT. Translating gives CASGLLKNTEAFF.

The J gene is TRBJ1-4, the V gene TRBV6-1; 7 nucleotides line up with TRBD1. Unmatched junction bases numbered 5, after V lost 8 bases and J lost 8 bases. The CDR3 has 12 residues. Germline V lookup: CDR1 MNHNS, CDR2 SASEGT. The CDR3 loop reads CASRTGHEKLFF. In DNA form, the CDR3 reads TGTGCCAGCCGGACAGGCCACGAAAAACTGTTTTTT.

CDR3 sequence: CASSSQTGRGYGYTF. The CDR3 region has the DNA TGTGCCAGCAGCTCCCAGACAGGGAGGGGCTATGGCTACACCTTC. The chain recombines TRBV7-2 with TRBJ1-2, with TRBD1 identical over 7 bases. The V segment lost 4 bases and the J segment 4 bases; nucleotides outside the gene matches: 9. The CDR3 loop spans 15 amino acids. Germline V gives CDR1 SGHTA, CDR2 FQGNSA.

The chain has TRBV6-2 or TRBV6-3 and TRBJ2-2; a possible D gene is TRBD2 (6 bases). The CDR3 spans 13 residues. Trimming took off 4 bases at V and 6 bases at J, with 9 bases between the two ends. Germline V CDR1 and CDR2: MNHEY, SVGEGT. The CDR3 loop is CASSWRGPGELFF. The CDR3, as DNA: TGTGCCAGCAGTTGGAGGGGCCCCGGGGAGCTGTTTTTT.

This chain joins TRBV7-2 and TRBJ1-6; D ambiguous. Per germline, CDR1 SGHTA and CDR2 FQGNSA. With 3 bases removed from V and 8 bases from J, the gap between germline ends came to 14 bases. The CDR3 is 15 residues long. The DNA of the CDR3 is TGTGCCAGCAGCTTCAGGTCCGGCAGCGATTCACCCCTCCACTTT. Its protein product is CASSFRSGSDSPLHF.

The chain employs TRBV19 and TRBJ1-4, with no clear D. Germline assignment: CDR1 LNHDA and CDR2 SQIVND (reference sequence). The length of the CDR3 is 17 residues. V lost 3 bases to trimming and J lost 12 bases, with 26 bases between them. CDR3 in DNA: TGTGCCAGTAGTATGCAGTCCGGAGGTTTGGTCGGTACGGAACTGTTTTTT. Protein: CASSMQSGGLVGTELFF.

This rearrangement joins TRBV19 to TRBJ1-2; 11 bases match TRBD1. The germline gives CDR1 LNHDA, CDR2 SQIVND (reference sequence). The CDR3 sequence is 15 residues long. Trimming at V came to 7 bases and at J to 5 bases, leaving 9 bases not matched to a gene. CDR3 sequence reads: CASIGQGAAHYGYTF. The CDR3 DNA is TGTGCCAGTATTGGACAGGGGGCTGCTCATTATGGCTACACCTTC.

This clonotype appeared a few times. The gene calls are TRBV11-2 and TRBJ1-1; D unclear. The CDR3 spans 12 residues. CDR1 is SGHAT, CDR2 FQNNGV, per germline. V lost 3 bases to trimming and J lost 0 bases, with 2 bases between them. The CDR3 sequence is CASSFVNTEAFF. In DNA form, the CDR3 reads TGTGCCAGCAGCTTTGTGAACACTGAAGCTTTCTTT.

V and J are TRBV9 and TRBJ2-1; possible D gene TRBD2, 6 bases. The germline V gene has CDR1 SGDLS and CDR2 YYNGEE. The CDR3 length is 15 residues. V lost 1 base and J lost 3, with 11 bases in between. This CDR3 reads CASSVSRGGYNEQFF. The DNA of the CDR3 is TGTGCCAGCAGCGTATCCCGGGGAGGCTACAATGAGCAGTTCTTC.

This clonotype came up once. The rearrangement joins TRBV5-1 to TRBJ2-2; D possibly corresponds to TRBD1 (5 bases). The germline gives CDR1 SGHRS, CDR2 YFSETQ. Trimming pared 3 bases from V and 4 bases from J, leaving 16 bases between. CDR3 size: 16 residues. CDR3 in DNA: TGCGCCAGCAGCTCCCAGGGATGGGCGAGCACCGGGGAGCTGTTTTTT. This sequence encodes CASSSQGWASTGELFF.

J is TRBJ1-2 and V is TRBV6-2 or TRBV6-3; 9 bases line up with TRBD1. Trimming took 6 bases from V and 4 from J; bases not matched to a gene: 18. The CDR3 runs 18 residues. CDR1 is MNHEY and CDR2 is SVGEGT in the germline V gene. The CDR3 reads CASSRSVQGTGNAYGYTF. The CDR3 bases are TGTGCCAGCAGCCGGTCCGTCCAGGGGACAGGGAACGCCTATGGCTACACCTTC.

This clonotype was seen a few times. The genes are TRBV12-3 or TRBV12-4 and TRBJ2-2; D perhaps matches TRBD2 (5 bases). Between the trimmed V and J ends, which lost 7 bases and 4 bases, there was a span of 16 bases. The CDR3 runs to 15 residues. The CDR3: CASNPRPEGTGELFF. The CDR3 coding sequence is TGTGCCAGCAACCCCCGACCTGAGGGCACCGGGGAGCTGTTTTTT.